Sequencing of this T cell receptor (beta chain) was carried out in a study of T-cell memory formation after mild COVID-19 listed by TCRdb under 2021. Describing the broader study: TCR sequence clusters from the two donors were largely donor specific. In two donors, T-cell clones that expanded and contracted after mild COVID-19 were followed by sequencing TCRalpha and TCRbeta repertoires longitudinally. Two young, previously healthy adult volunteers made up the cohort, one male and one female.

This clonotype was counted many times. Its recognized antigen is unknown. The sample holds no much larger clone one base away, and base qualities are not on file. The reads were generated on an Illumina NovaSeq 6000. cDNA libraries for TCRalpha and TCRbeta were prepared by 5'RACE using constant-segment primers, with sample barcodes and unique molecular identifiers added. Trizol reagent was used to extract RNA from every sample. Library amplification was performed in two PCR steps, and a second sample barcode and Illumina TruSeq adapters were introduced in the second step. Sequencing of libraries was performed on an Illumina NovaSeq with 2 x 150 bp paired-end reads. In the paper's pipeline: Reads were demultiplexed and collapsed into UMI-guided consensus sequences with migec v1.2.7. Using mixcr v2.1.11, UMI consensuses were aligned to TRA and TRB V and J templates and then assembled into clonotypes. Expanded or contracted clonotypes were those called significant by both edgeR and NoisET, with noise models trained on biological replicates. For edgeR calls, a false discovery rate-adjusted p below 0.01 and a log2 fold-change threshold of 1 were applied. As an exploratory analysis of dynamics, max-normalized trajectories of the 1000 most abundant clonotypes were examined with PCA combined with hierarchical clustering. Separately sequenced CD4+ and CD8+ repertoires were used to assign a CD4 or CD8 phenotype to each responding clone. TCRdb cleaned the public reads at Q25 with fastp, built clones with MiXCR and kept in-frame beta chains. Merged by CDR3 protein, the rows form single entries marked with the most common genes and DNA. For this entry, the V and J calls and clone size follow TCRdb and not the study's own pipeline. In this sample the table shows some 290,000 distinct CDR3 sequences, 15% to 20% of which occur a single time. Of the sample, roughly 25% is held by the ten largest clones.

Ficoll-Paque density gradient centrifugation was the method used to isolate PBMCs. Results and caveats for the whole study, not just this receptor: SARS-CoV-2 specificity was not confirmed for the second-wave clones peaking on day 37. Contracting CD4+ clones turned up mainly in the CM and EM memory subsets, whereas EMRA was where CD8+ clones were enriched. Clones that contracted from day 15 to 85 showed balanced CD4/CD8 phenotypes, whereas a second wave of clones that expanded from day 15 to 37 leaned towards CD4+. Only a couple of mild cases were covered in the study, and larger cohorts including severe cases with pre-infection samples were considered necessary. Some responding clones were found in pre-infection memory, which suggests that pre-existing cross-reactive memory T cells took part in the SARS-CoV-2 response.

The specimen sequenced was PBMCs or a T cell subset sorted from them (not recorded which). This TCR was recovered from a man aged 18 to 30 who had mild COVID-19 (a few samples of this study predate the infection). The sample titles of this study are shuffled in the database, so cell type and time point are left out; the donor was told from shared clones.

The DNA is as follows: TGCGCCAGCAGCTTGGGATTCGGAGGGAGCTCCTACAATGAGCAGTTCTTC. This codes for CASSLGFGGSSYNEQFF. The sequence links TRBV5-1 to TRBJ2-1; TRBD2 could be the D gene, as 6 bases match. The CDR3 contains 17 residues, cysteine and phenylalanine counted. CDR3 DNA only is kept here, 51 bases in frame from base 1. The V end loses 0 bases and the J end loses 0 bases, and a stretch of 13 bases separates them. CDR1 SGHRS and CDR2 YFSETQ were looked up in the germline V gene. The full variable domain, with segments outside the CDR3 supplied by the reference TRBV5-1 and TRBJ2-1 proteins, appears as KAGVTQTPRYLIKTRGQQVTLSCSPISGHRSVSWYQQTPGQGLQFLFEYFSETQRNKGNFPGRFSGRQFSNSRSEMNVSTLELGDSALYLCASSLGFGGSSYNEQFFGPGTRLTVL.